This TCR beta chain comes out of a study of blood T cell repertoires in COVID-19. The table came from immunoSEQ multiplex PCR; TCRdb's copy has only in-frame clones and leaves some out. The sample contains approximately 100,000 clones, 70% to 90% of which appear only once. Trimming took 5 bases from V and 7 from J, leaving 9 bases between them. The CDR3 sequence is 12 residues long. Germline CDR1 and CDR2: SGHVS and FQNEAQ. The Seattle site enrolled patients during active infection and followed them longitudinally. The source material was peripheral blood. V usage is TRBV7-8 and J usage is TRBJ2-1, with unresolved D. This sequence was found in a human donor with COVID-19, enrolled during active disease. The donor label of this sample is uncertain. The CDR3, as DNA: TGTGCCAGCAGCCTGAGTCTGAATGAGCAGTTCTTC. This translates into CASSLSLNEQFF.